This record concerns one T cell receptor beta chain sequence. The antigen remains unidentified. This record comes from a study of cytomegalovirus exposure and HLA in healthy donors. Points from the study as a whole: In the analysis, some V segments, TRBV6-2 and TRBV6-3 included, were excluded as indistinguishable.

V lost 4 bases, J lost 1 base, and 17 bases lay in between. Germline V gene lookup returns CDR1 SGHVS and CDR2 FQNEAQ. The CDR3 has 16 amino acids. PCR primers comprised 60 Vbeta and 13 Jbeta primers. Profiling relied on immunoSEQ multiplex PCR, and the TCRdb table lists in-frame clones only, not all of them. The data hold 55,000 to 80,000 clones, with roughly 73% observed a single time. The chain links TRBV7-8 to TRBJ2-7; weak D call: TRBD1 (8 bases). The specimen sequenced was PBMCs. The receptor was isolated from a woman in her forties in good health and CMV-seropositive. This CDR3 reads CASSSRTGGVSYEQYF. The CDR3 DNA reads TGTGCCAGCAGCTCGAGAACAGGGGGGGTTTCCTACGAGCAGTACTTC.